Listed below are T cell receptor beta chains from one sample, sequenced in a study of glioma-infiltrating T cells after dendritic cell vaccination. Sequenced by immunoSEQ multiplex PCR; TCRdb stores in-frame clones only, minus some. Of roughly 96,000 clones listed, around three quarters were seen once; the top ten hold roughly 5.6%. The sample was blood, taken before dendritic cell vaccination. The receptor set was obtained from a human donor with glioblastoma. CDR3s include the opening cysteine and the closing phenylalanine or tryptophan. A D gene is named only where the DNA matches it firmly. Clone size is given for some rows only: seen once, a few or many times, or a class if the clone is expanded.

V: TRBV10-2; J: TRBJ2-1; D: -; size: -; DNA: TGCGCCAGCAGTAGCGGGCCCCAAGAGCAGTTCTTC; CDR3: CASSSGPQEQFF
V: TRBV5-1; J: TRBJ1-2; D: -; size: -; DNA: TGCGCCAGCAGTCGACAAGCTACGAACTATGGCTACACCTTC; CDR3: CASSRQATNYGYTF
V: TRBV7-9; J: TRBJ2-7; D: -; size: -; DNA: TGTGCCAGCAGCTTAGGTCCAGGATTCCAGTACGAGCAGTACTTC; CDR3: CASSLGPGFQYEQYF
V: TRBV14; J: TRBJ2-1; D: -; size: -; DNA: TGTGCCAGCAGCCAGAGGGCCAGTCACAATGAGCAGTTCTTC; CDR3: CASSQRASHNEQFF
V: TRBV28; J: TRBJ1-1; D: -; size: -; DNA: TGTGCCAGCAGTGTTATGGGACATATGAACACTGAAGCTTTCTTT; CDR3: CASSVMGHMNTEAFF
V: TRBV6-5; J: TRBJ1-1; D: -; size: -; DNA: TGTGCCAGCAGACTTACAGGGAGCACGAACACTGAAGCTTTCTTT; CDR3: CASRLTGSTNTEAFF
V: TRBV2; J: TRBJ2-7; D: TRBD1; size: -; DNA: TGTGCCAGCAGGGGGGACAGGGGCTACGAGCAGTACTTC; CDR3: CASRGDRGYEQYF
V: TRBV15; J: TRBJ2-7; D: TRBD2; size: -; DNA: TGTGCCACCAGCAGAGCAGGCCAGCGGGGGGCCTACGAGCAGTACTTC; CDR3: CATSRAGQRGAYEQYF
V: TRBV5-5; J: TRBJ1-1; D: -; size: -; DNA: TGTGCCAGCAGCTTGATCCAGAACACTGAAGCTTTCTTT; CDR3: CASSLIQNTEAFF
V: TRBV29-1; J: TRBJ2-1; D: -; size: -; DNA: TGCAGCGGCCTCAAGCGGGCGGGATCCTACAATGAGCAGTTCTTC; CDR3: CSGLKRAGSYNEQFF
V: TRBV5-1; J: TRBJ1-1; D: TRBD1; size: -; DNA: TGCGCCAGCAGCTTGGAGGGGGCTTCGGACACTGAAGCTTTCTTT; CDR3: CASSLEGASDTEAFF
V: TRBV11-1; J: TRBJ2-2; D: TRBD1; size: -; DNA: TGTGCCAGCAGCTTAGCGAGTAGGGACAGACACGCGAACACCGGGGAGCTGTTTTTT; CDR3: CASSLASRDRHANTGELFF
V: TRBV7-9; J: TRBJ2-3; D: TRBD2; size: -; DNA: TGTGCCAGCAGCTGGACTAGCGGTACAGATACGCAGTATTTT; CDR3: CASSWTSGTDTQYF
V: TRBV5-1; J: TRBJ2-1; D: TRBD2; size: few; DNA: TGCGCCAGCAAAAGCGGGGGGGCCTACAATGAGCAGTTCTTC; CDR3: CASKSGGAYNEQFF
V: TRBV6-1; J: TRBJ2-5; D: -; size: once; DNA: TGTGCCAGCAGTGAAGCGTTTAACGGTAAAGAGACCCAGTACTTC; CDR3: CASSEAFNGKETQYF
V: TRBV7-9; J: TRBJ2-1; D: -; size: -; DNA: TGTGCCAGCAGCTTAGTCCGACTAGTCGTCTACAATGAGCAGTTCTTC; CDR3: CASSLVRLVVYNEQFF
V: TRBV19; J: TRBJ2-5; D: TRBD1; size: -; DNA: TGTGCCAGTAGTATAGTGGGGACAGGAGAGACCCAGTACTTC; CDR3: CASSIVGTGETQYF
V: TRBV6-4; J: TRBJ1-4; D: TRBD1; size: -; DNA: TGTGCCAGCAGTGACAGGGGGACAGGGGGCTTGGAACTGTTTTTT; CDR3: CASSDRGTGGLELFF
V: TRBV6-1; J: TRBJ1-5; D: TRBD1; size: -; DNA: TGTGCCAGCAGTGAAGAGGTGGGACAGAGCAATCAGCCCCAGCATTTT; CDR3: CASSEEVGQSNQPQHF
V: TRBV6-5; J: TRBJ1-1; D: -; size: once; DNA: TGTGCCAGCAGTTACGGGGGGGCAGGGAACACTGAAGCTTTCTTT; CDR3: CASSYGGAGNTEAFF
V: TRBV27; J: TRBJ2-1; D: -; size: -; DNA: TGTGCCAGCAGTCCCGACTTTGGAAATGAGCAGTTCTTC; CDR3: CASSPDFGNEQFF
V: TRBV4-1; J: TRBJ2-3; D: TRBD2; size: -; DNA: TGCGCCAGCAGCCAAGTAGTTAGCGGGGGGGCAAAAGATACGCAGTATTTT; CDR3: CASSQVVSGGAKDTQYF
V: TRBV19; J: TRBJ2-7; D: TRBD1; size: -; DNA: TGTGCCAGTAGCTTACAGGGGTCACTACCCTACGAGCAGTACTTC; CDR3: CASSLQGSLPYEQYF
V: TRBV19; J: TRBJ1-5; D: -; size: few; DNA: TGTGCCAGTCACGACAGTTTTTTCCATCAGCCCCAGCATTTT; CDR3: CASHDSFFHQPQHF
V: TRBV28; J: TRBJ2-3; D: TRBD2; size: -; DNA: TGTGCCAGCAACCAAGACAGACTAGCGGCCACAGATACGCAGTATTTT; CDR3: CASNQDRLAATDTQYF
V: TRBV28; J: TRBJ2-2; D: TRBD2; size: -; DNA: TGTGCCAGCAGTCACACGACGGGACTAGCGGGAGGGGGCACCGGGGAGCTGTTTTTT; CDR3: CASSHTTGLAGGGTGELFF
V: TRBV28; J: TRBJ2-5; D: TRBD1; size: few; DNA: TGTGCCAGCAGTTTTCACAGGGGCTGGGAGACCCAGTACTTC; CDR3: CASSFHRGWETQYF
V: TRBV5-1; J: TRBJ2-3; D: TRBD2; size: -; DNA: TGCGCCAGCAGCTGGGGGACTAGCGGGGGGACAGATACGCAGTATTTT; CDR3: CASSWGTSGGTDTQYF
V: TRBV19; J: TRBJ1-5; D: -; size: -; DNA: TGTGCCAGTTCAGGGAGGGGCAATCAGCCCCAGCATTTT; CDR3: CASSGRGNQPQHF
V: TRBV6-5; J: TRBJ1-5; D: -; size: -; DNA: TGTGCCAGCAGTTCCCCGGGGAGCAATCAGCCCCAGCATTTT; CDR3: CASSSPGSNQPQHF
V: TRBV15; J: TRBJ1-2; D: -; size: -; DNA: TGTGCCACCAGCAGAGACAGGTATGGCTACACCTTC; CDR3: CATSRDRYGYTF
V: TRBV27; J: TRBJ1-1; D: -; size: -; DNA: TGTGCCAGCAGGTCAGGGTTCATGAACACTGAAGCTTTCTTT; CDR3: CASRSGFMNTEAFF
V: TRBV7-9; J: TRBJ1-1; D: -; size: -; DNA: TGTGCCAGCAGCTCAAACTCGTACACTGAAGCTTTCTTT; CDR3: CASSSNSYTEAFF
V: TRBV27; J: TRBJ2-2; D: TRBD2; size: -; DNA: TGTGCCAGCAGTTCCCTTTTAGCGGGAGGGTACACCGGGGAGCTGTTTTTT; CDR3: CASSSLLAGGYTGELFF
V: TRBV5-4; J: TRBJ2-3; D: -; size: -; DNA: TGTGCCAGCAGCTTGGGGAGCGCCGCCGATACGCAGTATTTT; CDR3: CASSLGSAADTQYF
V: TRBV2; J: TRBJ2-5; D: -; size: -; DNA: TGTGCCAGCAGTGAGGGGGCTTCAGGGGAGACCCAGTACTTC; CDR3: CASSEGASGETQYF
V: TRBV9; J: TRBJ2-7; D: TRBD2; size: -; DNA: TGTGCCAGCAGCCAAGGTCCTAGCGGTTACTACGAGCAGTACTTC; CDR3: CASSQGPSGYYEQYF
V: TRBV18; J: TRBJ1-5; D: -; size: -; DNA: TGTGCCAGCTCACCCTCTCGGGTGGAAAGCAATCAGCCCCAGCATTTT; CDR3: CASSPSRVESNQPQHF
V: TRBV29-1; J: TRBJ2-5; D: TRBD2; size: -; DNA: TGCAGCGTTGATGCGCGGGGGGTCCGGGGCACCCAGTACTTC; CDR3: CSVDARGVRGTQYF
V: TRBV30; J: TRBJ1-5; D: -; size: -; DNA: TGTGCCTGGAGCCCTTCCCTTAATCAGCCCCAGCATTTT; CDR3: CAWSPSLNQPQHF
V: TRBV5-6; J: TRBJ2-2; D: -; size: -; DNA: TGTGCCAGCAGCCTTAAAGGGGGGACAGCCTTGAACACCGGGGAGCTGTTTTTT; CDR3: CASSLKGGTALNTGELFF
V: TRBV6-5; J: TRBJ1-2; D: TRBD1; size: -; DNA: TGTGCCAGCAGGAATACAGGGGGCACCTATGGCTACACCTTC; CDR3: CASRNTGGTYGYTF
V: TRBV7-9; J: TRBJ1-2; D: -; size: few; DNA: TGTGCCAGCAGCTTAGTCGGCATTTTGCAGGACTATGGCTACACCTTC; CDR3: CASSLVGILQDYGYTF
V: TRBV9; J: TRBJ1-4; D: TRBD1; size: -; DNA: TGTGCCAGCAGCGTAGCGGGACAGGGGAATGAAAAACTGTTTTTT; CDR3: CASSVAGQGNEKLFF
V: TRBV7-3; J: TRBJ2-3; D: -; size: -; DNA: TGTGCCAGCAGCCCAGGCCCTCTAATCACAGATACGCAGTATTTT; CDR3: CASSPGPLITDTQYF
V: TRBV29-1; J: TRBJ2-7; D: TRBD2; size: few; DNA: TGCAGCACCGCTAGCGGGAGTCGCGAGCAGTACTTC; CDR3: CSTASGSREQYF
V: TRBV28; J: TRBJ1-5; D: -; size: -; DNA: TGTGCCAGCAGTTTACCAGACACCCGGGGTCAGCCCCAGCATTTT; CDR3: CASSLPDTRGQPQHF
V: TRBV9; J: TRBJ1-2; D: TRBD1; size: -; DNA: TGTGCCAGCAGCGTATTTGGGACAGGGGATATCGGCTACACCTTC; CDR3: CASSVFGTGDIGYTF
V: TRBV5-4; J: TRBJ2-3; D: TRBD2; size: -; DNA: TGTGCCAGCAGCTTGTATTCAGCGGGAACAGCCACAGATACGCAGTATTTT; CDR3: CASSLYSAGTATDTQYF
V: TRBV6-5; J: TRBJ1-1; D: -; size: -; DNA: TGTGCCAGCAGTTACTCCCTAGACGAGGTTGAAGCTTTCTTT; CDR3: CASSYSLDEVEAFF
V: TRBV6-1; J: TRBJ2-3; D: TRBD2; size: -; DNA: TGTGCCAGCAGTTCTAGCGGGGATACGCAGTATTTT; CDR3: CASSSSGDTQYF
V: TRBV5-1; J: TRBJ2-1; D: -; size: few; DNA: TGCGCCAGCAGAGGGGTGGCCAGCGTCAATGAGCAGTTCTTC; CDR3: CASRGVASVNEQFF
V: TRBV28; J: TRBJ2-7; D: TRBD2; size: -; DNA: TGTGCCAGCAGTTTATTTAGTCTAGCGGGAGGGAAGAGCTCCTACGAGCAGTACTTC; CDR3: CASSLFSLAGGKSSYEQYF
V: TRBV5-4; J: TRBJ2-1; D: TRBD2; size: -; DNA: TGTGCCAGCAGCTTGTTTGCGGGGGGGCCCAGAAGCAATGAGCAGTTCTTC; CDR3: CASSLFAGGPRSNEQFF